Listed here are 5 T cell receptor beta chains from one sample, sequenced in a study of memory CD4+ T cells and cytomegalovirus serostatus. The sort gate was single viable CD3+CD4+CD8-CD45RO+ cells for memory CD4+ T cells. Profiling relied on immunoSEQ multiplex PCR, and the TCRdb table lists in-frame clones only, not all of them. The sample includes 48,000 or so clones, around 80% seen only once; the top ten take about 0.8%. Sequencing used memory CD4+ T cells from blood. Receptor source: an adult in good health and CMV-seronegative.

This chain uses TRBV7-2 with TRBJ1-3; TRBD1 might be the D (5 bases). Germline V gene data show CDR1 as SGHTA and CDR2 as FQGNSA. Between the trimmed V and J ends, which lost 2 bases and 2 bases, there was a span of 16 bases. The CDR3 is made up of 17 amino acids. CDR3 sequence reads: CASSLKRGWGAGNTIYF. CDR3 nucleotides: TGTGCCAGCAGCTTAAAAAGAGGGTGGGGGGCTGGAAACACCATATATTTT.

The rearrangement links TRBV5-3 to TRBJ2-7; 8 bases fit TRBD1. TRBV5-3 is given ORF status, its function remaining uncertain. This CDR3 is built from 15 residues. With 0 bases clipped from V and 3 bases from J, the junction kept 5 bases outside the gene matches. CDR3 loop: CARSLARTGRYEQYF. In nucleotides, the CDR3 is TGTGCCAGAAGCTTGGCTCGGACAGGGCGCTACGAGCAGTACTTC.

J is TRBJ2-7 and V is TRBV7-9; D may be TRBD1 or TRBD2 (6 bases each). V lost 1 base and J lost 0, with 16 bases in between. Germline CDR1 and CDR2: SEHNR and FQNEAQ (reference sequence). The CDR3 contains 17 residues. The CDR3 here is CASSLGMGGQSSYEQYF. The CDR3 region has the DNA TGTGCCAGCAGCTTAGGAATGGGGGGCCAGAGCTCCTACGAGCAGTACTTC.

The chain links TRBV5-6 to TRBJ2-5, with TRBD1 matching over 9 bases. CDR3 size: 14 residues. Trimming at V came to 3 bases and at J to 3 bases, leaving 3 bases not matched to a gene. CDR1 is SGHDT and CDR2 is YYEEEE in the germline V gene. The CDR3 bases are TGTGCCAGCAGCTGGACAGGGGTTGAAGAGACCCAGTACTTC. It specifies CASSWTGVEETQYF.

This chain connects TRBV11-3 to TRBJ2-3, with TRBD2 as a possible D gene (6 bases). This CDR3 spans 13 amino acids. The V end was cut by 1 base, the J end by 6 bases, with 8 bases between. CDR1 and CDR2 from the germline V gene are SGHNT and YENEEA. CDR3 sequence reads: CASSLASGDTQYF. The DNA for the CDR3 is TGTGCCAGCAGCTTAGCCAGCGGGGATACGCAGTATTTT.